Below, one TCR beta chain is given with its context. What it binds is unknown. The CDR3 runs 15 residues. V was trimmed by 1 base and J by 4 bases, leaving 13 bases between them. Germline V gene sequence: CDR1 MGHRA, CDR2 YSYEKL. This entry is derived from a study of PD-1 blockade in classical Hodgkin lymphoma. Findings of the study overall: Although disease activity or prior therapy may be involved, causes of the repertoire differences remain undefined. Baseline TCR diversity was reportedly lower in newly diagnosed patients than healthy donors. Patients who initiated nivolumab within 1 year of ASCT were excluded.

Noted time point: cycle 4 day 1 (C4D1), after six to seven weeks of nivolumab. Exposure to brentuximab vedotin varied, and each patient had relapsed following autologous stem cell transplantation. Libraries were prepared by immunoSEQ multiplex PCR; TCRdb keeps only in-frame clonotypes and omits some of them. Of some 100,000 clones in the sample, 93% were seen once. The sequence came from a human donor with classical Hodgkin lymphoma. The chain is built from TRBV4-1 and TRBJ1-2, with D possibly TRBD1 on 5 matching bases. This specimen consisted of peripheral blood mononuclear cells (PBMCs), obtained before the fourth cycle of nivolumab. The CDR3 loop is CASSQVPGDTYGYTF. The CDR3 DNA sequence: TGCGCCAGCAGCCAAGTCCCGGGGGATACCTATGGCTACACCTTC.